The T cell receptor beta chain described here comes from a study of sequential checkpoint blockade in melanoma. The overall study: First-line arms were nivolumab then ipilimumab, or the reverse, randomized 1:1. Maintenance nivolumab came after either treatment sequence.

Using immunoSEQ multiplex PCR, the repertoire was profiled, and TCRdb retains in-frame clones only, with some absent. Of 13,000 or so clones detected, around 70% appear once; the ten largest clones hold under 35%. Germline CDR1 and CDR2: SGHVS and FNYEAQ. J gave up 0 bases and V 3 bases, and 11 bases lay outside the gene matches. This CDR3 has 21 amino acids. Sample treatment: randomized to nivolumab then ipilimumab (arm A) or the reverse (arm B). None of the patients previously received DNA-damaging chemotherapy. The sequencing here drew on CD8+ T cells sorted from blood (inferred from file names), taken from a patient given nivolumab and ipilimumab in sequence. The clonotype comes from a human donor with melanoma. The chain recombines TRBV7-6 with TRBJ2-6, with 13 positions matching TRBD2. Written as DNA, the CDR3 is TGTGCCAGCAGCTTGGGACTAGCGGGACCGAAGGTACACTCTGGGGCCAACGTCCTGACTTTC. Encoded protein: CASSLGLAGPKVHSGANVLTF.